This is a list of T cell receptor beta chains from one sample in a study of blood T cells in healthy people across ages. TCRdb reprocessed the 5' RACE reads with MiXCR, giving one entry per CDR3 protein. Of 1.2 million to 1.5 million distinct CDR3 sequences in the sample, about 43% were seen once. The material sequenced was blood. These receptor sequences come from a woman aged 18-30 years in good health. Each CDR3 is given with its conserved first and last residue. The D gene is left open where the match is weak. Expanded clones get a size class; other rows say once, few or many, or leave the size out.

J gene: TRBJ1-5; V gene: TRBV20-1; clone size: NA; D gene: TRBD1; CDR3 protein: CSAISGTGRASNQPQHF; CDR3 DNA: TGCAGTGCCATCTCCGGGACAGGGCGTGCGAGCAATCAGCCCCAGCATTTT
J gene: TRBJ2-5; V gene: TRBV11-2; clone size: NA; D gene: NA; CDR3 protein: CASSLSGTPVIQQYF; CDR3 DNA: TGTGCCAGCAGCTTGTCCGGGACACCGGTTATCCAGCAGTACTTC
J gene: TRBJ2-1; V gene: TRBV10-3; clone size: NA; D gene: TRBD2; CDR3 protein: CAIGGGSSYNEQFF; CDR3 DNA: TGTGCCATCGGCGGGGGAAGCTCCTACAATGAGCAGTTCTTC
J gene: TRBJ2-1; V gene: TRBV27; clone size: NA; D gene: TRBD1; CDR3 protein: CASSFRTGVRSEQFF; CDR3 DNA: TGTGCCAGCAGTTTCAGGACAGGGGTACGAAGTGAGCAGTTCTTC
J gene: TRBJ1-1; V gene: TRBV7-6; clone size: NA; D gene: NA; CDR3 protein: CASNRDKKGLKNTEAFF; CDR3 DNA: TGTGCCTCCAATAGGGATAAAAAGGGCCTCAAGAACACTGAAGCTTTCTTT
J gene: TRBJ2-3; V gene: TRBV3-1; clone size: few; D gene: NA; CDR3 protein: CASSQGLGTDTQYF; CDR3 DNA: TGTGCCAGCAGCCAAGGGCTAGGCACAGATACGCAGTATTTT
J gene: TRBJ2-1; V gene: TRBV27; clone size: few; D gene: TRBD2; CDR3 protein: CASSLAGTSGFYEQFF; CDR3 DNA: TGTGCCAGCAGTTTAGCCGGGACTAGCGGGTTCTATGAGCAGTTCTTC
J gene: TRBJ2-7; V gene: TRBV20-1; clone size: few; D gene: NA; CDR3 protein: CSARRGSPYEQYF; CDR3 DNA: TGCAGTGCTAGACGGGGGTCGCCCTACGAGCAGTACTTC
J gene: TRBJ2-7; V gene: TRBV24-1; clone size: few; D gene: NA; CDR3 protein: CATSDRPKGPPIYEQYF; CDR3 DNA: TGTGCCACCAGTGACCGACCCAAGGGACCGCCTATCTACGAGCAGTACTTC
J gene: TRBJ2-3; V gene: TRBV12-3/TRBV12-4; clone size: NA; D gene: NA; CDR3 protein: CASGDTGTADTQYF; CDR3 DNA: TGTGCCAGCGGAGACACCGGGACCGCAGATACGCAGTATTTT
J gene: TRBJ2-2; V gene: TRBV6-6; clone size: NA; D gene: NA; CDR3 protein: CASSFETGELFF; CDR3 DNA: TGTGCCAGCAGTTTTGAAACCGGGGAGCTGTTTTTT
J gene: TRBJ2-7; V gene: TRBV20-1; clone size: NA; D gene: TRBD1; CDR3 protein: CSAGPGDRSSYEQYF; CDR3 DNA: TGCAGTGCCGGGCCTGGGGACAGGAGCTCCTACGAGCAGTACTTC
J gene: TRBJ2-3; V gene: TRBV7-9; clone size: NA; D gene: NA; CDR3 protein: CASSPDRASDPDTQYF; CDR3 DNA: TGTGCCAGCAGCCCGGATCGGGCTAGCGACCCAGATACGCAGTATTTT
J gene: TRBJ2-5; V gene: TRBV9; clone size: NA; D gene: NA; CDR3 protein: CASSVGRGRETQYF; CDR3 DNA: TGTGCCAGCAGCGTAGGTAGGGGACGGGAGACCCAGTACTTC
J gene: TRBJ2-7; V gene: TRBV27; clone size: few; D gene: NA; CDR3 protein: CASSLGDGEQYF; CDR3 DNA: TGTGCCAGCAGTTTAGGCGATGGCGAGCAGTACTTC
J gene: TRBJ2-1; V gene: TRBV10-3; clone size: once; D gene: TRBD2; CDR3 protein: CATGTSGPRAGNEQFF; CDR3 DNA: TGTGCCACCGGGACTAGCGGTCCCCGGGCAGGGAATGAGCAGTTCTTC
J gene: TRBJ2-5; V gene: TRBV10-3; clone size: NA; D gene: TRBD2; CDR3 protein: CAIAGLAEETQYF; CDR3 DNA: TGTGCCATCGCCGGGCTAGCGGAAGAGACCCAGTACTTC
J gene: TRBJ2-3; V gene: TRBV4-1; clone size: NA; D gene: TRBD2; CDR3 protein: CASSPSTSGSSDTQYF; CDR3 DNA: TGCGCCAGCAGCCCTTCGACTAGCGGGAGTTCGGATACGCAGTATTTT
J gene: TRBJ2-1; V gene: TRBV2; clone size: NA; D gene: TRBD2; CDR3 protein: CASSEWGSGSFVEQFF; CDR3 DNA: TGTGCCAGCAGTGAATGGGGGAGCGGGAGCTTTGTTGAGCAGTTCTTC
J gene: TRBJ2-7; V gene: TRBV18; clone size: NA; D gene: NA; CDR3 protein: CASSPPGRSLNEQYF; CDR3 DNA: TGTGCCAGCTCACCACCGGGGCGGAGTCTTAACGAGCAGTACTTC
J gene: TRBJ2-7; V gene: TRBV6-1; clone size: NA; D gene: NA; CDR3 protein: CASRGTDSFYEQYF; CDR3 DNA: TGTGCCAGCAGGGGGACCGACTCTTTTTACGAGCAGTACTTC